Presented here are 13 T cell receptor beta chains from one specimen sequenced in a study of blood T cell repertoires in COVID-19. Using immunoSEQ multiplex PCR, the repertoire was profiled, and TCRdb retains in-frame clones only, with some absent. Of about 130,000 clones listed, 79% are singletons. Sequenced: peripheral blood. The receptors derive from a woman between 65 and 79 years old with COVID-19, enrolled during active disease.

The rearrangement links TRBV7-2 to TRBJ1-3, with 8 bases identical to TRBD1. This CDR3 spans 15 amino acids. Per germline, CDR1 SGHTA and CDR2 FQGNSA. J gave up 2 bases and V 8 bases, and 8 bases lay outside the gene matches. In nucleotides, the CDR3 is TGTGCCAGCCGAAGGGACAGGCTCCCTGGAAACACCATATATTTT. Translation: CASRRDRLPGNTIYF.

This clone has more than one count but fewer than ten. In DNA, the CDR3 is TGTGCCAGCAGCTTAGGGGGACTGGGCGGAACCTACGAGCAGTACTTC. Residues: CASSLGGLGGTYEQYF. The rearrangement links TRBV11-1 to TRBJ2-7; D might be TRBD2 (6 bases). Germline-derived CDR1 and CDR2 are SGHAT and FQDESV (reference sequence). V was clipped by 1 base and J by 2 bases, with 15 bases between them. This CDR3 spans 16 amino acids.

This clone was detected once. The chain employs TRBV11-2 and TRBJ2-7; D may be TRBD2 (5 bases). The germline gives CDR1 SGHAT, CDR2 FQNNGV. CDR3 length: 14 residues. Trimming left V 5 bases short and J 1 base short, with 12 bases between. The CDR3 is CASSIRGTSYEQYF. The CDR3 region has the DNA TGTGCCAGCAGCATCCGGGGTACGTCCTACGAGCAGTACTTC.

The gene calls are TRBV28 and TRBJ2-7; D unresolved. Looked up from germline, CDR1 is MDHEN and CDR2 is SYDVKM. The V gene lost 5 bases and the J gene lost 4 bases, with 9 bases spanning the gap. CDR3 length: 12 residues. CDR3 sequence reads: CASSPQLYEQYF. CDR3 in DNA: TGTGCCAGCAGTCCACAGCTTTACGAGCAGTACTTC.

The chain uses TRBV11-3 and TRBJ2-3; D not resolved. The CDR3 loop spans 13 amino acids. Germline CDR1 SGHNT, CDR2 YENEEA. V lost 5 bases and J lost 1, with 7 bases in between. The CDR3 loop is CASSPDRTDTQYF. Written as DNA, the CDR3 is TGTGCCAGCAGCCCAGATCGCACAGATACGCAGTATTTT.

V gene TRBV15 combines with J gene TRBJ2-7, with D possibly being TRBD1 (6 bases). Germline CDR1 LNHNV, CDR2 YYDKDF (reference sequence). The CDR3 spans 16 residues. The V gene lost 1 base and the J gene lost 3 bases, with 16 bases spanning the gap. As DNA, the CDR3 is TGTGCCACCAGCAGAGCTTTTGACAGGCGTGACTACGAGCAGTACTTC. Translation: CATSRAFDRRDYEQYF.

The chain combines TRBV14 with TRBJ1-1; possibly TRBD1 for D (5 bases). The CDR3 spans 17 residues. Trimming removed 1 base at V and 1 base at J, with 16 bases between. Germline V gene lookup returns CDR1 SGHDN and CDR2 FVKESK. CDR3 residues: CASSQVLLVQGNTEAFF. CDR3 sequence (DNA): TGTGCCAGCAGCCAAGTACTTCTGGTTCAGGGGAACACTGAAGCTTTCTTT.

The chain joins TRBV5-4 to TRBJ1-4, with 7 bases identical to TRBD1. Trimming took 4 bases from V and 8 from J; bases not matched to a gene: 14. Germline values: CDR1 SGHNT, CDR2 YYREEE (reference sequence). The CDR3 runs 16 residues. CDR3 nucleotide sequence: TGTGCCAGCAGCCCGACCCCGACAGGGTTGAGGGAAAAACTGTTTTTT. Protein product: CASSPTPTGLREKLFF.

The chain has TRBV5-5 and TRBJ2-7, with D maybe TRBD1 (5 bases). Trimming left V 2 bases short and J 2 bases short, with 11 bases between. CDR1 and CDR2 from the germline V gene are SGHKS and YYEKEE (reference sequence). The CDR3 totals 14 residues. CDR3: CASSLLRAPYEQYF. DNA for the CDR3: TGTGCCAGCAGCTTACTCAGGGCCCCCTACGAGCAGTACTTC.

CDR3 protein: CAIHKPIAGQSYEQYF. The CDR3 DNA follows: TGTGCCATCCACAAGCCGATAGCGGGGCAATCCTACGAGCAGTACTTC. The V gene is TRBV2, the J gene TRBJ2-7; TRBD2 matches at 8 bases. Germline-derived CDR1 and CDR2 are SNHLY and FYNNEI. The V segment lost 10 bases and the J segment 1 base; nucleotides outside the gene matches: 15. This CDR3 has 16 amino acids.

V is TRBV5-4 and J is TRBJ2-7; TRBD1 aligns across 7 bases. The CDR3 is 15 amino acids. J gave up 3 bases and V 0 bases, and 6 bases lay outside the gene matches. Germline lookup yields CDR1 SGHNT and CDR2 YYREEE (reference sequence). The CDR3 reads CASSLGGQDSYEQYF. Written as DNA, the CDR3 is TGTGCCAGCAGCTTGGGCGGACAGGATAGCTACGAGCAGTACTTC.

This clone is a singleton in its sample. The rearrangement links TRBV6-1 to TRBJ1-5, with 7 positions matching TRBD1. This CDR3 spans 17 amino acids. Trimming removed 4 bases from V and 1 base from J; junction bases left unmatched: 10. Germline CDR1 reads MNHNS; CDR2 reads SASEGT. CDR3: CASSGPGQIGSNQPQHF. The DNA for the CDR3 is TGTGCCAGCAGTGGGCCGGGACAGATAGGGAGCAATCAGCCCCAGCATTTT.

The V gene is TRBV18, the J gene TRBJ1-1, with 10 bases matching TRBD1. Germline values: CDR1 KGHSH, CDR2 LQKENI. The CDR3 contains 15 residues. V was clipped by 7 bases and J by 0 bases; unmatched bases: 5. Here the CDR3 DNA reads TGTGCCAGCTTTCCGGGGACAGGGGTGAACACTGAAGCTTTCTTT. It codes for CASFPGTGVNTEAFF.